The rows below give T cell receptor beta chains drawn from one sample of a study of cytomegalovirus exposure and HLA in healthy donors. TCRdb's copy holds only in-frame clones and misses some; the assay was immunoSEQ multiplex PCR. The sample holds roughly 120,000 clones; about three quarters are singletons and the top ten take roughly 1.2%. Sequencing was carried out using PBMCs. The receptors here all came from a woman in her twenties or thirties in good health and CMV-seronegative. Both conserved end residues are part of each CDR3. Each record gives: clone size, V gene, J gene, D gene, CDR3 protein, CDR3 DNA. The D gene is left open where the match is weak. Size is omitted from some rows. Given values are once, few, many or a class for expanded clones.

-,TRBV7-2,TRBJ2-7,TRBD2,CASSPTSGGAVEQYF,TGTGCCAGCAGCCCCACTAGCGGGGGGGCCGTCGAGCAGTACTTC
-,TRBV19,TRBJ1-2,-,CASTPGRVFGYTF,TGTGCCAGTACCCCGGGGAGGGTCTTTGGCTACACCTTC
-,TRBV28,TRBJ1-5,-,CASSFPPPQSGPQHF,TGTGCCAGCAGTTTTCCACCGCCCCAGTCAGGGCCCCAGCATTTT
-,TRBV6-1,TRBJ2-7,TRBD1,CASSEASWDRDYEQYF,TGTGCCAGCAGTGAAGCCAGTTGGGACAGGGACTACGAGCAGTACTTC
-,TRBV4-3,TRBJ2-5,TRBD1,CASSQDVPGGVLETQYF,TGCGCCAGCAGCCAAGATGTGCCAGGGGGCGTTCTTGAGACCCAGTACTTC
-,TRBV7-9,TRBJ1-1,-,CASKRNMNTEAFF,TGTGCCAGCAAGAGGAACATGAACACTGAAGCTTTCTTT
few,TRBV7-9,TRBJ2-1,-,CASSKKGGNYNEQFF,TGTGCCAGCAGCAAAAAAGGGGGTAACTACAATGAGCAGTTCTTC
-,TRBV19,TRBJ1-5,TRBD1,CASRGRTGQEPQHF,TGTGCCAGTAGAGGCCGGACAGGTCAAGAGCCCCAGCATTTT
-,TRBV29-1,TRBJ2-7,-,CSVGGGSSYEQYF,TGCAGCGTTGGTGGGGGGAGCTCCTACGAGCAGTACTTC
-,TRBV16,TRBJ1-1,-,CASNLRDTGTEAFF,TGTGCCAGCAACCTCCGGGACACGGGCACTGAAGCTTTCTTT
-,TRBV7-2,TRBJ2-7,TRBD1,CASSRDRKYEQYF,TGTGCCAGCAGCCGGGACAGGAAATACGAGCAGTACTTC
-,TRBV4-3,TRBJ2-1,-,CASSQGYDYEQFF,TGCGCCAGCAGCCAAGGCTACGATTATGAGCAGTTCTTC
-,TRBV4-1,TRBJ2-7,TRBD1,CASSPSGTEKYEQYF,TGCGCCAGCAGCCCATCCGGGACAGAGAAATACGAGCAGTACTTC
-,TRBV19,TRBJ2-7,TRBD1,CASSMSGQGTYEQYF,TGTGCCAGTAGTATGTCTGGACAGGGTACCTACGAGCAGTACTTC
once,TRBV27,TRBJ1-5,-,CASSPGTQPQHF,TGTGCCAGCAGTCCCGGGACACAGCCCCAGCATTTT
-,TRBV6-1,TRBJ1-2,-,CASSVQGMDGYTF,TGTGCCAGCAGTGTACAGGGTATGGATGGCTACACCTTC
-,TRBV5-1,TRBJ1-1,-,CASSLSIDRILDTEAFF,TGCGCCAGCAGCCTAAGCATTGACAGAATCTTGGACACTGAAGCTTTCTTT
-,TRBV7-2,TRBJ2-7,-,CASSFLAAANEQYF,TGTGCCAGCAGCTTTTTAGCGGCAGCCAACGAGCAGTACTTC
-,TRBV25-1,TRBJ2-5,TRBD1,CASSEYSTGTQETQYF,TGTGCCAGCAGTGAATATTCGACAGGGACACAAGAGACCCAGTACTTC
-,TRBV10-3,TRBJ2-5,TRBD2,CAISESSAGGPFQETQYF,TGTGCCATCAGTGAGTCGTCAGCGGGGGGGCCGTTTCAGGAGACCCAGTACTTC
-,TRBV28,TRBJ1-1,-,CAASGQNTEAFF,TGTGCCGCATCGGGACAGAACACTGAAGCTTTCTTT
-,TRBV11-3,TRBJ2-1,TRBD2,CASSLGTRTNEQFF,TGTGCCAGCAGCTTGGGGACTAGGACCAATGAGCAGTTCTTC
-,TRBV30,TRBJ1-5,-,CAWRPTGRGSNQPQHF,TGTGCCTGGAGACCTACAGGGCGGGGGAGCAATCAGCCCCAGCATTTT
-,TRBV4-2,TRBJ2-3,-,CASSQNPTAAGFTDTQYF,TGTGCCAGCAGCCAAAACCCAACTGCGGCCGGTTTCACAGATACGCAGTATTTT
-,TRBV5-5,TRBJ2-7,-,CASSLEPRGQYF,TGTGCCAGCAGCTTGGAACCCCGGGGGCAGTACTTC
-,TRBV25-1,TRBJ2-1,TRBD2,CASSEYQREHGNEQFF,TGTGCCAGCAGTGAATATCAGCGGGAGCACGGCAATGAGCAGTTCTTC
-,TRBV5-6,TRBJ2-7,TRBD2,CASSLLAGVEQYF,TGTGCCAGCAGCCTGCTAGCGGGAGTCGAGCAGTACTTC
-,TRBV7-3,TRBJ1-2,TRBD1,CASSETGGGYGYTF,TGTGCCAGCAGCGAAACAGGGGGAGGCTATGGCTACACCTTC
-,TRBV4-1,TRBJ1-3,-,CASRVPGGNTIYF,TGCGCCAGCAGAGTTCCCGGTGGAAACACCATATATTTT
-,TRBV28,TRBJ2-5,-,CASSPQMPRGTQYF,TGTGCCAGCAGTCCCCAGATGCCGAGAGGGACCCAGTACTTC
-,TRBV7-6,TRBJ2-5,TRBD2,CASSLVSGSGQETQYF,TGTGCCAGCAGCTTAGTGAGCGGGAGTGGGCAAGAGACCCAGTACTTC
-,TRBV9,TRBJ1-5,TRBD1,CASSEGQGGNQPQHF,TGTGCCAGCAGCGAGGGACAGGGTGGCAATCAGCCCCAGCATTTT
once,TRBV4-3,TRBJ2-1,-,CASSQDGDKAYNEQFF,TGCGCCAGCAGCCAAGATGGGGACAAAGCCTACAATGAGCAGTTCTTC
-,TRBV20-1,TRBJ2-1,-,CSAHYGGEQFF,TGCAGTGCCCACTATGGCGGTGAGCAGTTCTTC
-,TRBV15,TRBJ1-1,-,CATSWETTGTEAFF,TGTGCCACCAGTTGGGAGACAACGGGCACTGAAGCTTTCTTT
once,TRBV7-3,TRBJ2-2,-,CASSETAGELFF,TGTGCCAGCAGCGAGACAGCCGGGGAGCTGTTTTTT
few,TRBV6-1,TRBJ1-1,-,CASSLQGLGTEAFF,TGTGCCAGCAGTCTTCAGGGGCTGGGGACTGAAGCTTTCTTT